This T cell receptor beta chain was observed in a study of blood T cell repertoires in COVID-19. Original processing methods: Cell counts per sample came from amplifying reference gene primers. Profiling relied on immunoSEQ multiplex PCR, and the TCRdb table lists in-frame clones only, not all of them. The DNA gave D and trimming, while V, J and clone size come from that table. The profile shows 250,000 or so clones, 85% to 90% of them singletons. This clone was seen once. The CDR3 has 16 residues. Germline CDR1 is SGHTA and CDR2 is FQGNSA. V shed 6 bases and J 2 bases; nucleotides not matched to a gene: 12.

The sequence was collected from a man between 25 and 39 years old with COVID-19, enrolled during active disease. Sequencing used peripheral blood. The chain combines TRBV7-2 with TRBJ2-7; 8 bases line up with TRBD1. The CDR3 protein is CASRRGTGPNTYEQYF. The DNA for the CDR3 is TGTGCCAGCAGACGTGGGACAGGCCCTAATACCTACGAGCAGTACTTC.